The 24 T cell receptor beta chains below come from one sample, sequenced in a study of shared clonotypes between healthy human individuals (dated by TCRdb to 2020 to 2021). The receptor library was made with the immunoSEQ multiplex PCR assay. Not all clones reach the TCRdb copy of this immuneACCESS table, which keeps in-frame sequences only. Checked studies attribute under half of the gap to unresolved V genes and leave the rest unexplained. The sample profile shows about 480,000 clones; about four fifths of them were found once. Of the sample, over 10% is held by the ten largest clones. Sequencing input: PBMCs. All receptors come from a woman between 40 and 55 years old in good health. Some clones in this sample may be carry-over from other donors' samples.

This clone came up many times. This chain uses TRBV11-1 with TRBJ2-5; 10 positions agree with TRBD1. The CDR3 contains 18 residues. The trim removed 5 bases at V and 1 base at J, leaving 13 bases unmatched. Per germline, CDR1 SGHAT and CDR2 FQDESV (reference sequence). Written as DNA, the CDR3 is TGTGCCAGCAGCCGCGGACCCCCCGGGACAGGGGTCCAAGAGACCCAGTACTTC. This encodes CASSRGPPGTGVQETQYF. Supplemented by reference TRBV11-1 and TRBJ2-5, the full variable domain reads EAEVAQSPRYKITEKSQAVAFWCDPISGHATLYWYRQILGQGPELLVQFQDESVVDDSQLPKDRFSAERLKGVDSTLKIQPAELGDSAMYLCASSRGPPGTGVQETQYFGPGTRLLVL.

About this clone: Other DNA sequences from this sample encode an identical CDR3 as well. The chain links TRBV28 to TRBJ2-1, with D unresolved. Germline CDR1 MDHEN, CDR2 SYDVKM. Between the trimmed V and J ends, which lost 5 bases and 0 bases, there was a span of 8 bases. The CDR3 covers 14 residues. CDR3 nucleotides: TGTGCCAGCAGTAGGACGGCCTCCTACAATGAGCAGTTCTTC. Translated: CASSRTASYNEQFF. Complete variable domain (other parts from reference TRBV28 and TRBJ2-1): DVKVTQSSRYLVKRTGEKVFLECVQDMDHENMFWYRQDPGLGLRLIYFSYDVKMKEKGDIPEGYSVSREKKERFSLILESASTNQTSMYLCASSRTASYNEQFFGPGTRLTVL.

V gene TRBV7-3 combines with J gene TRBJ2-7; 8 nucleotides line up with TRBD2. Germline V gene data show CDR1 as SGHTA and CDR2 as FQGTGA. The CDR3 extends over 14 amino acids. The trim removed 5 bases at V and 6 bases at J, leaving 9 bases unmatched. In DNA form, the CDR3 reads TGTGCCAGCAGCCTATCCCTCGGGGGGGGCGAGCAGTACTTC. Translated: CASSLSLGGGEQYF.

The genes are TRBV5-1 and TRBJ2-5; D is tentatively TRBD1 or TRBD2 (5 bases each). CDR1 and CDR2 from the germline V gene are SGHRS and YFSETQ. Trimming took off 3 bases at V and 1 base at J, with 7 bases between the two ends. This CDR3 region has 13 residues. CDR3 sequence: CASSWGTQETQYF. DNA for the CDR3: TGCGCCAGCAGCTGGGGGACCCAAGAGACCCAGTACTTC.

The chain combines TRBV9 with TRBJ2-7; no firm D call. The CDR3 spans 13 residues. Germline V gives CDR1 SGDLS, CDR2 YYNGEE. Trimming removed 0 bases at V and 5 bases at J, with 9 bases between. This chain's CDR3 is CASSVGPPDEQYF. CDR3 coding DNA: TGTGCCAGCAGCGTAGGTCCCCCCGACGAGCAGTACTTC.

This chain connects TRBV6-5 to TRBJ1-3; D is possibly TRBD1 (6 bases). The CDR3 length is 14 residues. Germline CDR1 is MNHEY and CDR2 is SVGAGI. With 6 bases removed from V and 3 bases from J, the gap between germline ends came to 12 bases. The CDR3 sequence is CASSDRTDGNTIYF. The CDR3 DNA follows: TGTGCCAGCAGCGACAGGACGGATGGAAACACCATATATTTT.

The V call is TRBV6-5, the J call TRBJ2-2; 11 bases map to TRBD2. V dropped 4 bases and J dropped 2; count of bases not matched to a gene: 3. Per the germline V gene, CDR1 is MNHEY and CDR2 is SVGAGI. The CDR3 contains 16 residues. CDR3 sequence: CASSSTSGSNTGELFF. In DNA form, the CDR3 reads TGTGCCAGCAGTTCCACTAGCGGGAGTAACACCGGGGAGCTGTTTTTT.

The chain links TRBV11-3 to TRBJ1-1; D possibly corresponds to TRBD1 (6 bases). Germline V CDR1 and CDR2: SGHNT, YENEEA. The CDR3 runs 15 residues. V lost 5 bases, J lost 4 bases, and 17 bases lay in between. CDR3 protein: CASSPRGAGATEAFF. CDR3 nucleotides: TGTGCCAGCAGCCCTAGAGGGGCAGGGGCCACTGAAGCTTTCTTT.

The chain carries TRBV27 and TRBJ1-2, with D tentatively TRBD1 (6 bases). Trimming shortened V by 0 bases and J by 5 bases, and 16 bases separated the two germline ends. The CDR3 contains 16 residues. Looked up from germline, CDR1 is MNHEY and CDR2 is SMNVEV (reference sequence). CDR3 residues: CASSLSRGQRLYGYTF. The DNA for the CDR3 is TGTGCCAGCAGTTTATCCCGGGGACAACGACTATATGGCTACACCTTC.

V is TRBV11-2 and J is TRBJ2-1; 8 bases agree with TRBD2. The CDR3 has 16 residues. V gave up 4 bases and J gave up 2 bases; unmatched junction bases: 7. CDR1 and CDR2 from the germline V gene are SGHAT and FQNNGV. As DNA, the CDR3 is TGTGCCAGCAGCTCCTTTAGCGGGAAGGCCTACAATGAGCAGTTCTTC. Amino acids: CASSSFSGKAYNEQFF. The full variable domain, its missing parts supplied by reference TRBV11-2 and TRBJ2-1, is EAGVAQSPRYKIIEKRQSVAFWCNPISGHATLYWYQQILGQGPKLLIQFQNNGVVDDSQLPKDRFSAERLKGVDSTLKIQPAKLEDSAVYLCASSSFSGKAYNEQFFGPGTRLTVL.

V and J are TRBV5-5 and TRBJ2-5, with TRBD1 matching over 8 bases. V gave up 7 bases and J gave up 5 bases; unmatched junction bases: 16. The CDR3 extends over 16 amino acids. Germline V CDR1 and CDR2: SGHKS, YYEKEE (reference sequence). The CDR3 loop is CASASHGQGWSETQYF. The CDR3 coding sequence is TGTGCCAGCGCGTCGCACGGACAGGGATGGAGCGAGACCCAGTACTTC.

The chain is built from TRBV29-1 and TRBJ1-1, with a possible D match to TRBD1 (5 bases). Germline V gene data show CDR1 as SQVTM and CDR2 as ANQGSEA. This CDR3 contains 13 residues. Trimming took off 6 bases at V and 2 bases at J, with 13 bases between the two ends. CDR3 nucleotides: TGCAGCGTAGTGGTTCAGGGTAACACTGAAGCTTTCTTT. Amino acid sequence: CSVVVQGNTEAFF. The full variable domain, rest sourced from reference TRBV29-1 and TRBJ1-1, is SAVISQKPSRDICQRGTSLTIQCQVDSQVTMMFWYRQQPGQSLTLIATANQGSEATYESGFVIDKFPISRPNLTFSTLTVSNMSPEDSSIYLCSVVVQGNTEAFFGQGTRLTVV.

CDR3 coding DNA: TGTGCCAGCAGTGTGAAAGCGGGAGGGCCTATCATACTCAATGAGCAGTTCTTC. Protein: CASSVKAGGPIILNEQFF. The V and J genes are TRBV6-4 and TRBJ2-1; 10 positions match TRBD2. Per the germline V gene, CDR1 is MRHNA and CDR2 is SNTAGT. The CDR3 spans 18 residues. V shed 4 bases, J shed 6 bases, and the junction held 15 bases outside the gene matches.

The V call is TRBV6-1, the J call TRBJ2-5; 8 positions match TRBD2. V lost 6 bases to trimming and J lost 1 base; unmatched junction nucleotides: 7. The CDR3 runs 15 residues. Germline loops: CDR1 MNHNS, CDR2 SASEGT. The CDR3 loop is CASSKLAEFQETQYF. The CDR3 coding sequence is TGTGCCAGCAGCAAACTAGCGGAGTTCCAAGAGACCCAGTACTTC.

The rearrangement joins TRBV4-1 to TRBJ2-1; 10 bases agree with TRBD1. Losses at the gene ends were 2 bases for V and 5 bases for J; bases not matched to a gene: 3. This CDR3 comprises 15 residues. CDR1 is MGHRA, CDR2 YSYEKL, per germline. CDR3 nucleotide sequence: TGCGCCAGCAGCCAAACCGGGACAGGGGACAATGAGCAGTTCTTC. This translates into CASSQTGTGDNEQFF.

J is TRBJ1-1 and V is TRBV4-3, with TRBD1 identical over 7 bases. The CDR3 has 16 residues. The germline gives CDR1 LGHNA, CDR2 YSLEER. Trimming took 2 bases from V and 0 from J; bases not matched to a gene: 6. CDR3 protein: CASSQTQGEVNTEAFF. The CDR3 nucleotides are TGCGCCAGCAGCCAAACCCAGGGGGAAGTGAACACTGAAGCTTTCTTT.

The chain joins TRBV6-4 to TRBJ2-2, with TRBD1 as a possible D gene (6 bases). Germline V gene sequence: CDR1 MRHNA, CDR2 SNTAGT. The length of the CDR3 is 14 residues. The V end was cut by 4 bases, the J end by 1 base, with 7 bases between. CDR3 nucleotide sequence: TGTGCCAGCAGTGCGGGACAGAACACCGGGGAGCTGTTTTTT. This codes for CASSAGQNTGELFF.

This chain links TRBV28 with TRBJ2-7; TRBD1 matches 9 bases. After removal of 5 bases from V and 6 bases from J, the junction contained 14 bases not matched to a gene. In germline, CDR1 is MDHEN, CDR2 SYDVKM. The CDR3 loop spans 16 amino acids. This chain's CDR3 is CASSRPPGQGPREQYF. CDR3 in DNA: TGTGCCAGCAGTCGACCGCCGGGACAGGGACCGCGCGAGCAGTACTTC. The full variable domain, completed using reference TRBV28 and TRBJ2-7, is DVKVTQSSRYLVKRTGEKVFLECVQDMDHENMFWYRQDPGLGLRLIYFSYDVKMKEKGDIPEGYSVSREKKERFSLILESASTNQTSMYLCASSRPPGQGPREQYFGPGTRLTVT.

This clone was seen just once. The rearrangement joins TRBV5-1 to TRBJ2-1, with D perhaps TRBD1 (6 bases). Germline V gene data show CDR1 as SGHRS and CDR2 as YFSETQ. Trimming shortened V by 4 bases and J by 3 bases, and 14 bases separated the two germline ends. The CDR3 loop spans 15 amino acids. CDR3 residues: CASSPDRSHYNEQFF. The CDR3 DNA is TGCGCCAGCAGCCCTGACAGGAGCCACTACAATGAGCAGTTCTTC.

The chain combines TRBV9 with TRBJ1-1; D remains unclear. This CDR3 spans 11 amino acids. Germline V gives CDR1 SGDLS, CDR2 YYNGEE. V lost 4 bases and J 5 bases, leaving 6 bases between the germline ends. CDR3: CASSPTTEAFF. The CDR3 DNA reads as TGTGCCAGCAGCCCGACGACTGAAGCTTTCTTT.

V and J are TRBV11-2 and TRBJ1-4, with a possible D match to TRBD1 (5 bases). CDR3 length: 14 residues. Germline V gives CDR1 SGHAT, CDR2 FQNNGV. V was clipped by 7 bases and J by 5 bases, with 14 bases between them. The CDR3 bases are TGTGCCAGCACGAAAGGTCGGGGGAATGAAAAACTGTTTTTT. Its translation is CASTKGRGNEKLFF.

The V call is TRBV28, the J call TRBJ1-6, with D unresolved. V lost 5 bases and J 9 bases, leaving 8 bases between the germline ends. The length of the CDR3 is 12 residues. Per germline, CDR1 MDHEN and CDR2 SYDVKM. The CDR3 DNA reads as TGTGCCAGCAGTCTGACATCTTCACCCCTCCACTTT. This encodes CASSLTSSPLHF. The variable domain in full, completed from reference TRBV28 and TRBJ1-6, reads DVKVTQSSRYLVKRTGEKVFLECVQDMDHENMFWYRQDPGLGLRLIYFSYDVKMKEKGDIPEGYSVSREKKERFSLILESASTNQTSMYLCASSLTSSPLHFGNGTRLTVT.

The rearrangement links TRBV7-8 to TRBJ2-3, with a possible D match to TRBD2 (6 bases). Trimming shortened V by 4 bases and J by 4 bases, and 12 bases separated the two germline ends. Germline V lookup: CDR1 SGHVS, CDR2 FQNEAQ. CDR3 length: 14 residues. The CDR3 loop is CASSSITSSDTQYF. CDR3 sequence (DNA): TGTGCCAGCAGCTCAATTACTAGCTCAGATACGCAGTATTTT. The full variable domain, its missing parts supplied by reference TRBV7-8 and TRBJ2-3, is GAGVSQSPRYKVAKRGQDVALRCDPISGHVSLFWYQQALGQGPEFLTYFQNEAQLDKSGLPSDRFFAERPEGSVSTLKIQRTQQEDSAVYLCASSSITSSDTQYFGPGTRLTVL.

The V and J genes are TRBV7-3 and TRBJ2-6; D is ambiguous. Germline V lookup: CDR1 SGHTA, CDR2 FQGTGA. This CDR3 contains 16 residues. The ends were cut back, 5 bases at V and 1 base at J, with 12 bases in the middle. This chain's CDR3 is CASSPRTESGANVLTF. CDR3 in DNA: TGTGCCAGCAGCCCGCGGACCGAATCTGGGGCCAACGTCCTGACTTTC. The entire variable domain, with the rest obtained from reference TRBV7-3 and TRBJ2-6, is as follows: GAGVSQTPSNKVTEKGKYVELRCDPISGHTALYWYRQSLGQGPEFLIYFQGTGAADDSGLPNDRFFAVRPEGSVSTLKIQRTERGDSAVYLCASSPRTESGANVLTFGAGSRLTVL.